These 7 T cell receptor beta chains originate from one sample sequenced in a study of cytotoxic CD8 clonotypes in ibrutinib-treated CLL. Profiling relied on immunoSEQ multiplex PCR, and the TCRdb table lists in-frame clones only, not all of them. The repertoire consists of 150,000 to 250,000 clones, with 55% to 85% occurring once and the leading ten covering around an eighth. The sample in question was PBMCs, obtained after 24 months of ibrutinib treatment. The receptors come from a human donor with chronic lymphocytic leukemia.

The chain joins TRBV5-1 to TRBJ1-1, with D perhaps TRBD1 (6 bases). Trimming cost V 5 bases and J 6 bases, with 17 bases left between them. The germline CDR1 and CDR2 sequences are SGHRS and YFSETQ. The CDR3 length is 14 residues. The CDR3 is CASSSGAGLSEAFF. The CDR3 DNA reads TGCGCCAGCAGTTCGGGGGCAGGGTTGTCTGAAGCTTTCTTT.

The V and J genes are TRBV11-1 and TRBJ2-5, with 8 bases identical to TRBD2. The CDR3 spans 14 residues. Looked up from germline, CDR1 is SGHAT and CDR2 is FQDESV (reference sequence). The ends lost 6 bases at V and 2 bases at J; junction bases unmatched: 5. The CDR3 nucleotides read TGTGCCAGCAGGATCGGACTAGCACAAGAGACCCAGTACTTC. This codes for CASRIGLAQETQYF.

This chain links TRBV6-5 with TRBJ2-1, with D possibly TRBD2 on 5 matching bases. The CDR3 is made up of 15 amino acids. V lost 5 bases to trimming and J lost 1 base, with 12 bases between them. Per the germline V gene, CDR1 is MNHEY and CDR2 is SVGAGI. The CDR3 DNA follows: TGTGCCAGCAGTCCTTTTGAGGGATCCTACAATGAGCAGTTCTTC. Translating it yields CASSPFEGSYNEQFF.

For this clone: One end of the junction fails to match germline, which may point to a read error. The chain is built from TRBV5-4 and TRBJ2-5, with 8 bases lining up with TRBD2. CDR3 length equals 15 residues. The germline CDR1 and CDR2 sequences are SGHNT and YYREEE (reference sequence). CDR3 protein: CASSQDLSGRETQYF. CDR3 bases: TGCGCCAGCAGCCAAGATTTAAGCGGGAGAGAGACCCAGTACTTC.

The genes are TRBV5-5 and TRBJ2-7; D may be TRBD1 (5 bases). Germline V gene data show CDR1 as SGHKS and CDR2 as YYEKEE (reference sequence). The CDR3 has 12 amino acids. Trimming took 5 bases from V and 2 from J, leaving 8 bases between them. The CDR3 coding sequence is TGTGCCAGCAGATCCAGGGCCTACGAGCAGTACTTC. It is translated as CASRSRAYEQYF.

The chain recombines TRBV15 with TRBJ1-3; D remains unclear. The germline V gene has CDR1 LNHNV and CDR2 YYDKDF (reference sequence). The V gene lost 1 base and the J gene lost 0 bases, with 10 bases spanning the gap. This CDR3 is 16 amino acids long. The CDR3 spells CATSRAWVSSGNTIYF. In DNA form, the CDR3 reads TGTGCCACCAGCAGAGCTTGGGTAAGCTCTGGAAACACCATATATTTT.

This clone was detected a few times. This chain links TRBV7-8 with TRBJ2-3; no clear D gene. The ends were cut back, 0 bases at V and 8 bases at J, with 6 bases in the middle. Germline V lookup: CDR1 SGHVS, CDR2 FQNEAQ. This CDR3 contains 12 residues. In nucleotides, the CDR3 is TGTGCCAGCAGCTTAGCGTCGGGTACGCAGTATTTT. Amino acids: CASSLASGTQYF.